The next 8 T cell receptor beta chains were all read from a single sample in a study of beta chain features in type 1 diabetes. The whole isolated RNA underwent reverse transcription, so sequencing captured expressed TCRB transcripts. Assay: immunoSEQ multiplex PCR; the TCRdb copy retains only in-frame clones and omits some. Counted here are roughly 230,000 clones, around 10% occurring once; the ten biggest clones make up about 0.037%. Sequencing used naive CD4+ T cells from blood. These receptor sequences come from a woman aged 18-29 years in good health.

There are a few counts of this clone. The chain couples TRBV6-1 to TRBJ1-3, with D maybe TRBD1 (6 bases). This CDR3 is built from 16 residues. CDR1 MNHNS and CDR2 SASEGT come from the germline V gene. Trimming took off 3 bases at V and 0 bases at J, with 12 bases between the two ends. The CDR3 loop reads CASSDQGTFSGNTIYF. The CDR3 region has the DNA TGTGCCAGCAGTGATCAGGGGACCTTCTCTGGAAACACCATATATTTT.

This sequence joins TRBV30 and TRBJ1-1; the match to TRBD1 covers 8 bases. The CDR3 length is 17 residues. Looked up from germline, CDR1 is GTSNPN and CDR2 is SVGIG (reference sequence). V shed 2 bases, J shed 0 bases, and the junction held 11 bases outside the gene matches. The CDR3 loop is CAWSNHGAGGMNTEAFF. The CDR3 DNA follows: TGTGCCTGGAGTAACCACGGGGCAGGGGGCATGAACACTGAAGCTTTCTTT.

V is TRBV5-1 and J is TRBJ1-2, with 9 bases matching TRBD1. This CDR3 contains 14 residues. Trimming took 5 bases from V and 8 from J; bases not matched to a gene: 10. Per the germline V gene, CDR1 is SGHRS and CDR2 is YFSETQ. This CDR3 reads CASSTGGASSGYTF. CDR3 bases: TGCGCCAGCAGTACAGGGGGCGCGTCCTCCGGCTACACCTTC.

The table lists this clone with a few counts. This chain uses TRBV2 with TRBJ1-2; 9 bases align to TRBD1. Trimming took 6 bases from V and 8 from J; bases not matched to a gene: 7. The CDR3 loop spans 13 amino acids. Germline CDR1 and CDR2: SNHLY and FYNNEI. The chain's CDR3 is CASRADRGGGYTF. The DNA of the CDR3 is TGTGCCAGCAGGGCGGACAGGGGTGGAGGCTACACCTTC.

This clone has a handful of counts. The chain has TRBV29-1 and TRBJ1-1; D not resolved. The CDR3 length is 11 residues. The V and J ends lost 7 bases and 1 base respectively, with 7 bases between them. The V gene's germline CDR1 is SQVTM and CDR2 ANQGSEA. The CDR3 here is CSASGNTEAFF. The CDR3 region has the DNA TGCAGCGCATCAGGGAACACTGAAGCTTTCTTT.

This clone has just a few counts. The genes are TRBV5-1 and TRBJ2-3, with D hard to call. Germline lookup yields CDR1 SGHRS and CDR2 YFSETQ. The CDR3 has 14 residues. V was cut by 0 bases and J by 7 bases, with 12 bases left in between. CDR3 region: CASSLAGSPNTQYF. Written as DNA, the CDR3 is TGCGCCAGCAGCTTGGCCGGTTCCCCCAATACGCAGTATTTT.

This clone was seen more than once but under ten times. The chain carries TRBV6-1 and TRBJ1-5, with D tentatively TRBD1 (5 bases). CDR1 and CDR2 (germline): MNHNS, SASEGT. The length of the CDR3 is 15 residues. The germline V and J ends were trimmed by 8 bases and 1 base, with 15 bases remaining between them. CDR3 bases: TGTGCCAGCCTGTGGGGGGGGAACAGCAATCAGCCCCAGCATTTT. Translated: CASLWGGNSNQPQHF.

This clone was picked up a small number of times. This rearrangement joins TRBV6-4 to TRBJ2-4; perhaps TRBD1 as D (5 bases). Germline CDR1 reads MRHNA; CDR2 reads SNTAGT. With 9 bases removed from V and 0 bases from J, the gap between germline ends came to 18 bases. CDR3 length equals 16 residues. CDR3 loop: CARGRGFLRAKNIQYF. The CDR3 nucleotides read TGTGCCAGGGGGCGAGGTTTTCTGAGAGCCAAAAACATTCAGTACTTC.